This T cell receptor (beta chain) was profiled in a study of blood T cell repertoires in COVID-19. Sequencing was performed with immunoSEQ multiplex PCR; in TCRdb, only in-frame clones are kept and a portion is missing. The sample has about 53,000 clones, 86% seen once. The clonotype comes from an elderly man with acute or convalescent COVID-19. The material sequenced was peripheral blood.

The CDR3 reads CASRLLRGATGELFF. The CDR3, as DNA: TGTGCCAGCCGTCTCCTCAGGGGGGCCACCGGGGAGCTGTTTTTT. V gene TRBV18 combines with J gene TRBJ2-2; maybe TRBD1 (7 bases). The CDR3 length is 15 residues. The V and J ends lost 8 bases and 4 bases respectively, with 17 bases between them. CDR1 is KGHSH, CDR2 LQKENI, per germline.